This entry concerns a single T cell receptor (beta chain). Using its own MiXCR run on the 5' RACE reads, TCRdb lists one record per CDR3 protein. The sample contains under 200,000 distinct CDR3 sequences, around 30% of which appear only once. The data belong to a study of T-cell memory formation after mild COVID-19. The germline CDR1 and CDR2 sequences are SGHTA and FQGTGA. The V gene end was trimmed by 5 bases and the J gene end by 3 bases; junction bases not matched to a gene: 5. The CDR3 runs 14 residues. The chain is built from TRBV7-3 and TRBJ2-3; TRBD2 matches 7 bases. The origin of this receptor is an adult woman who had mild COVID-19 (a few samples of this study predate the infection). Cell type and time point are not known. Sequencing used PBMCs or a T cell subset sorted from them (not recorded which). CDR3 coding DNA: TGTGCCAGCAGCCCCATCGGGGGGACAGATACGCAGTATTTT. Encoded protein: CASSPIGGTDTQYF.